The clone carrying this T cell receptor (beta chain) was seen a handful of times. The V and J ends lost 0 bases and 4 bases respectively, with 12 bases between them. Germline-derived CDR1 and CDR2 are SGHRS and YFSETQ. This CDR3 region has 15 residues. This specimen comes from a study of identical twins. Each CDR3 protein gets one entry after TCRdb re-called the 5' RACE reads with MiXCR. This sample has fewer than 900,000 distinct CDR3 sequences, with roughly 18% found just once. The data also belong to a second study, concerning T cells expressing NK-cell markers. As that study records: In sorted CD3+CD56+NKG2C+, CD3+CD56+NKG2C- and CD3+CD56-NKG2C+ T cells, TCR beta repertoires were obtained.

The sample taken for sequencing was PBMCs. This chain uses TRBV5-1 with TRBJ2-3, with D possibly being TRBD2 (5 bases). This TCR came from a woman between 18 and 29 years old in good health. CDR3 sequence (DNA): TGCGCCAGCAGCTTGGGAGGGTCCGGGTCAGATACGCAGTATTTT. Translating it yields CASSLGGSGSDTQYF.